This record concerns one TCR beta chain sequence. This specimen comes from a study of blood T cell repertoires in COVID-19. On the study more broadly: Samples taken during acute and convalescent COVID-19 were collected in the United States, Italy and Spain.

The V end lost 6 bases, the J end lost 2 bases, and 17 bases lay between the germline ends. The CDR3 loop spans 16 amino acids. Germline V CDR1 and CDR2: LNHDA, SQIVND (reference sequence). Original methodology: Estimation of nucleated cell counts was performed using reference gene primer amplification. TCRdb's table, derived via immunoSEQ multiplex PCR, lists solely in-frame clones and lacks some. From that table come the V and J calls and clone size; the DNA was used to work out D and trimming. This table has just over 300,000 clones, approximately 83% appearing once. Sample: PBMCs or T cells enriched from blood (not recorded which). The receptor's source is a young man who had recovered from COVID-19. The chain employs TRBV19 and TRBJ1-5, with D perhaps TRBD1 (5 bases). As DNA, the CDR3 is TGTGCCAGTAGCCCGGGGGGACGGGGTGGCAATCAGCCCCAGCATTTT. It specifies CASSPGGRGGNQPQHF.